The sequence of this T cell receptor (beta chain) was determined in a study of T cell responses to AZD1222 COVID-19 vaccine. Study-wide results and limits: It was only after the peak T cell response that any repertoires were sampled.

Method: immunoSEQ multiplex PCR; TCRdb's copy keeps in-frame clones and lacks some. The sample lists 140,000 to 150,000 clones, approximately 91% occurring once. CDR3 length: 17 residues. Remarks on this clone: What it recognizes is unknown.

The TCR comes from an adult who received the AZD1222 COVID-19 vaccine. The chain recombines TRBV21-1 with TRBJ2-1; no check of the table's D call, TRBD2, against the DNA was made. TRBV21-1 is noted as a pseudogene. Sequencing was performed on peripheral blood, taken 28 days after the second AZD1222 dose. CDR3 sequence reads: CASSTPGLARPGDEQFF. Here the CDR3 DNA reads TGTGCCAGCAGCACTCCGGGACTAGCCCGACCTGGCGATGAGCAGTTCTTC.